The 23 T cell receptor beta chains below were found in one sample sequenced in a study of T-cell reconstitution after alpha-beta-depleted transplantation in children. Findings and caveats of the study: Diversity and T-cell counts at one year after transplant derived mostly from new T cells.

Preparation of the TCRbeta library involved a method that used unique molecular identifiers. TCRdb re-called the PCR reads through MiXCR, storing one row per CDR3 protein. The sample yields some 300,000 distinct CDR3 sequences, approximately 7.3% seen once. These receptors are not linked to any known antigen. The specimen comprised peripheral blood, sampled 360 days after TCRalphabeta/CD19-depleted stem cell transplant. The receptors derive from a female patient aged 2 to 10 who had a stem cell transplant for Fanconi anemia, so the T cells may come from the graft donor.

This clonotype was counted many times. The gene calls are TRBV5-1 and TRBJ1-1, with TRBD1 matching over 9 bases. CDR3 length: 14 amino acids. V lost 0 bases and J lost 7; bases outside the gene matches: 4. Germline CDR1 SGHRS, CDR2 YFSETQ. The CDR3 spells CASSLDGGQGEAFF. CDR3 nucleotides: TGCGCCAGCAGCTTGGATGGGGGACAGGGTGAAGCTTTCTTT.

In this sample, this clonotype turned up a few times. The genes are TRBV3-1 and TRBJ2-4, with D perhaps TRBD2 (5 bases). This CDR3 comprises 18 residues. Germline values: CDR1 LGHDT, CDR2 YNNKEL (reference sequence). Trimming stripped 0 bases from V and 1 base from J, with 16 bases between. CDR3 coding DNA: TGTGCCAGCAGCCAAGAAGGAGGAGGACTTCTGGCCAAAAACATTCAGTACTTC. This sequence encodes CASSQEGGGLLAKNIQYF.

This rearrangement joins TRBV9 to TRBJ2-7, with 9 bases identical to TRBD2. The CDR3 covers 14 residues. Per the germline V gene, CDR1 is SGDLS and CDR2 is YYNGEE. With 3 bases clipped from V and 1 base from J, the junction kept 2 bases outside the gene matches. CDR3 in amino acids: CASSGTSVSYEQYF. The CDR3 DNA reads TGTGCCAGCAGCGGGACTAGCGTTTCCTACGAGCAGTACTTC.

This clonotype occurred a few times. The V gene is TRBV7-9, the J gene TRBJ2-5; 11 nucleotides agree with TRBD2. The junction had 6 bases not matched to a gene; V was cut back by 5 bases and J by 4 bases. This CDR3 is 15 amino acids long. Germline V CDR1 and CDR2: SEHNR, FQNEAQ (reference sequence). For the CDR3, the DNA is TGTGCCAGCAGCCCCATTGGACTAGCGGGAGAGACCCAGTACTTC. Protein product: CASSPIGLAGETQYF. The variable domain in full, with the rest retrieved from reference TRBV7-9 and TRBJ2-5, is DTGVSQNPRHKITKRGQNVTFRCDPISEHNRLYWYRQTLGQGPEFLTYFQNEAQLEKSRLLSDRFSAERPKGSFSTLEIQRTEQGDSAMYLCASSPIGLAGETQYFGPGTRLLVL.

Concerning this clonotype: Possible read error: a much larger clone is one base away. This chain joins TRBV27 and TRBJ2-3, with no clear D. CDR3 length: 15 residues. The germline V gene encodes CDR1 MNHEY and CDR2 SMNVEV (reference sequence). This chain's CDR3 is CATPIRSASTDAQYF. For the CDR3, the DNA is TGTGCCACTCCGATTCGGTCGGCCAGCACAGATGCGCAGTATTTT.

This clonotype has at least ten counts. This sequence joins TRBV7-2 and TRBJ1-4; 8 nucleotides line up with TRBD1. CDR3 length: 15 residues. V was pared by 4 bases and J by 4 bases, with 5 bases of the junction left unmatched. The germline gives CDR1 SGHTA, CDR2 FQGNSA. The CDR3: CASSSRGQDNEKLFF. CDR3 in DNA: TGTGCCAGCAGCTCACGGGGACAGGATAATGAAAAACTGTTTTTT.

The table lists this clonotype with many counts. V and J are TRBV6-5 and TRBJ1-1; no definite D call. This CDR3 is built from 14 residues. V lost 0 bases, J lost 2 bases, and 7 bases lay in between. Germline V CDR1 and CDR2: MNHEY, SVGAGI. The CDR3 coding sequence is TGTGCCAGCAGTTACTCGCCAGATAACACTGAAGCTTTCTTT. Amino acid sequence: CASSYSPDNTEAFF.

This clonotype appeared many times. The chain recombines TRBV5-1 with TRBJ2-2; 7 nucleotides match TRBD2. V gave up 4 bases and J gave up 3 bases; unmatched junction bases: 9. The CDR3 totals 16 residues. Germline CDR1 reads SGHRS; CDR2 reads YFSETQ. CDR3 sequence: CASSIPGGSDTGELFF. The CDR3 region has the DNA TGCGCCAGCAGCATTCCCGGCGGGAGCGACACCGGGGAGCTGTTTTTT. Variable domain in full (rest from reference TRBV5-1 and TRBJ2-2): KAGVTQTPRYLIKTRGQQVTLSCSPISGHRSVSWYQQTPGQGLQFLFEYFSETQRNKGNFPGRFSGRQFSNSRSEMNVSTLELGDSALYLCASSIPGGSDTGELFFGEGSRLTVL.

The chain recombines TRBV3-1 with TRBJ2-7; no firm D call. The length of the CDR3 is 14 residues. Germline lookup yields CDR1 LGHDT and CDR2 YNNKEL (reference sequence). V was shortened by 2 bases and J by 1 base, with 9 bases between the two germline ends. CDR3 in amino acids: CASSQSPTSYEQYF. Here the CDR3 DNA reads TGTGCCAGCAGCCAATCCCCGACTTCCTACGAGCAGTACTTC.

This clonotype has a count of ten or more. The J gene is TRBJ2-3, the V gene TRBV11-2; D is undetermined. Germline values: CDR1 SGHAT, CDR2 FQNNGV. The CDR3 length is 15 residues. With 4 bases removed from V and 0 bases from J, the gap between germline ends came to 11 bases. CDR3 bases: TGTGCCAGCAGCTACTCAACCCCCAGCACAGATACGCAGTATTTT. Translating gives CASSYSTPSTDTQYF.

This clonotype was detected a few times. CDR3 protein: CASSRSWTAFSQPQHF. CDR3 bases: TGTGCCAGCAGCCGTTCCTGGACAGCCTTTTCACAGCCCCAGCATTTT. The J gene is TRBJ1-5, the V gene TRBV28; perhaps TRBD1 as D (6 bases). The CDR3 consists of 16 residues. The V end was cut by 6 bases, the J end by 7 bases, with 22 bases between. Germline V lookup: CDR1 MDHEN, CDR2 SYDVKM.

This clonotype came up many times. V gene TRBV10-3 combines with J gene TRBJ2-7; maybe TRBD1 (6 bases). The germline V gene has CDR1 ENHRY and CDR2 SYGVKD. The V end lost 6 bases, the J end lost 0 bases, and 15 bases lay between the germline ends. CDR3 length equals 15 residues. Here the CDR3 DNA reads TGTGCCATCAGAAGACAGGCTAGGTCCTCCTACGAGCAGTACTTC. Protein sequence: CAIRRQARSSYEQYF.

This clonotype was observed many times. The rearrangement uses TRBV4-1 and TRBJ2-2, with D possibly TRBD1 on 6 matching bases. Looked up from germline, CDR1 is MGHRA and CDR2 is YSYEKL. V lost 1 base and J lost 5, with 8 bases in between. This CDR3 has 14 amino acids. In nucleotides, the CDR3 is TGCGCCAGCAGCCAAGCGCAGGGGACCGGGGAGCTGTTTTTT. This encodes CASSQAQGTGELFF.

This rearrangement joins TRBV6-2 or TRBV6-3 to TRBJ2-1, with D unclear. There are 15 residues in the CDR3. V dropped 4 bases and J dropped 0 bases, with 10 bases sitting between them. CDR1 is MNHEY, CDR2 SVGEGT, per germline. CDR3 in DNA: TGTGCCAGCAGTTCGTACGGCCTCTCCTACAATGAGCAGTTCTTC. This codes for CASSSYGLSYNEQFF.

This chain joins TRBV19 and TRBJ2-1; 7 positions match TRBD1. This CDR3 is built from 15 residues. Germline V lookup: CDR1 LNHDA, CDR2 SQIVND (reference sequence). J lost 3 bases, V lost 3 bases, and 5 bases had no gene match. This CDR3 reads CASSIEGASYNEQFF. The CDR3 bases are TGTGCCAGTAGTATCGAGGGGGCAAGCTACAATGAGCAGTTCTTC. Combining the CDR3 with reference TRBV19 and TRBJ2-1 gives the whole variable domain DGGITQSPKYLFRKEGQNVTLSCEQNLNHDAMYWYRQDPGQGLRLIYYSQIVNDFQKGDIAEGYSVSREKKESFPLTVTSAQKNPTAFYLCASSIEGASYNEQFFGPGTRLTVL.

The chain links TRBV9 to TRBJ1-2; 8 positions agree with TRBD1. V was clipped by 4 bases and J by 7 bases; unmatched bases: 6. The CDR3 runs to 13 residues. Germline V gene data show CDR1 as SGDLS and CDR2 as YYNGEE. CDR3 nucleotides: TGTGCCAGCAGCATTGGGACAGGAAGTGGCTACACCTTC. Protein product: CASSIGTGSGYTF.

V is TRBV27 and J is TRBJ1-1; D possibly corresponds to TRBD1 (5 bases). The V end lost 5 bases, the J end lost 1 base, and 14 bases lay between the germline ends. CDR3 size: 15 residues. Per the germline V gene, CDR1 is MNHEY and CDR2 is SMNVEV (reference sequence). CDR3 region: CASSPRGEPNTEAFF. The DNA of the CDR3 is TGTGCCAGCAGTCCCCGGGGGGAGCCGAACACTGAAGCTTTCTTT.

This clonotype was detected many times. The J gene is TRBJ2-1, the V gene TRBV3-1; D unresolved. The CDR3 runs 14 residues. V was shortened by 0 bases and J by 3 bases, with 6 bases between the two germline ends. CDR1 and CDR2 from the germline V gene are LGHDT and YNNKEL (reference sequence). Written as DNA, the CDR3 is TGTGCCAGCAGCCAAGATCCTTACTACAATGAGCAGTTCTTC. This translates into CASSQDPYYNEQFF.

The rearrangement joins TRBV27 to TRBJ2-5; D is tentatively TRBD1 or TRBD2 (5 bases each). This CDR3 is built from 15 residues. Trimming pared 5 bases from V and 4 bases from J, leaving 17 bases between. The germline V gene encodes CDR1 MNHEY and CDR2 SMNVEV (reference sequence). The CDR3 sequence is CASSPSLIGGETQYF. Written as DNA, the CDR3 is TGTGCCAGCAGTCCCTCCCTTATTGGGGGAGAGACCCAGTACTTC.

This clonotype was counted at least ten times. V is TRBV5-1 and J is TRBJ2-1, with 7 bases aligning to TRBD2. This CDR3 contains 17 residues. The germline CDR1 and CDR2 sequences are SGHRS and YFSETQ. The trim removed 2 bases at V and 3 bases at J, leaving 11 bases unmatched. For the CDR3, the DNA is TGCGCCAGCAGCTTTAAGGAGCGGGGAGCTATCTACAATGAGCAGTTCTTC. This gives the protein CASSFKERGAIYNEQFF.

This clonotype was observed at least ten times. V is TRBV12-3 or TRBV12-4 and J is TRBJ1-1, with D perhaps matching TRBD1 (5 bases). This CDR3 has 11 amino acids. Trimming stripped 5 bases from V and 10 bases from J, with 11 bases between. CDR3 DNA sequence: TGTGCCAGCAGTACGGGGCGGACAGCTTTCTTT. It encodes CASSTGRTAFF.

The chain couples TRBV28 to TRBJ1-5; TRBD1 is a possible D gene (5 bases). The V end was cut by 5 bases, the J end by 3 bases, with 14 bases between. This CDR3 contains 15 residues. Looked up from germline, CDR1 is MDHEN and CDR2 is SYDVKM. The CDR3 here is CASSTLTGFNQPQHF. The CDR3 nucleotides are TGTGCCAGCAGTACCCTTACAGGTTTCAATCAGCCCCAGCATTTT.

This clonotype turned up a few times. The chain has TRBV5-1 and TRBJ1-2; perhaps TRBD1 as D (5 bases). V was pared by 4 bases and J by 2 bases, with 15 bases between. This CDR3 contains 15 residues. Germline V gives CDR1 SGHRS, CDR2 YFSETQ. CDR3 loop: CASSPLYRPNYGYTF. CDR3 in DNA: TGCGCCAGCAGCCCCCTCTACAGGCCCAACTATGGCTACACCTTC.